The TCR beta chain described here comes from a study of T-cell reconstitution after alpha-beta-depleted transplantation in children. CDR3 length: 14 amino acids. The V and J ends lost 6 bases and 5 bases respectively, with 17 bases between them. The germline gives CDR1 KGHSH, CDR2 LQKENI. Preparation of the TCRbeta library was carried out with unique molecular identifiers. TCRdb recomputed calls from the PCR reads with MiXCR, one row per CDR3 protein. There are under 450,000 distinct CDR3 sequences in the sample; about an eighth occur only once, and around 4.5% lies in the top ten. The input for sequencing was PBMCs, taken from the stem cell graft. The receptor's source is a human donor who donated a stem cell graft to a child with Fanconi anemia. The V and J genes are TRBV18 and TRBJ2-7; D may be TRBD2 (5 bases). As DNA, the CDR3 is TGTGCCAGCTCCCGCGGGTGGGAAGCCGACGAGCAGTACTTC. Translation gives CASSRGWEADEQYF.